This T cell receptor beta chain came from a study of tumor-infiltrating lymphocytes in localized non-small cell lung cancer. Concerning this clone: Its antigen is unknown.

Trimming removed 3 bases from V and 6 bases from J; junction bases left unmatched: 6. Germline V gene lookup returns CDR1 SNHLY and CDR2 FYNNEI. This CDR3 has 15 amino acids. Study results and caveats: Compared with uninvolved lung, tumors showed higher T cell infiltration by TCRbeta sequencing.

TCRdb's table, derived via immunoSEQ multiplex PCR, lists solely in-frame clones and lacks some. The sample gives around 8,000 clones, 60% to 70% of which show up once; about an eighth is in the top ten. This rearrangement joins TRBV2 to TRBJ1-5; 9 bases align to TRBD1. This TCR derives from a human donor with non-small cell lung cancer. The specimen was uninvolved lung tissue not adjacent to the tumor. The CDR3 DNA sequence: TGTGCCAGCAGTGAGTTGGGACAGGGACGTCAGCCCCAGCATTTT. Its protein product is CASSELGQGRQPQHF.